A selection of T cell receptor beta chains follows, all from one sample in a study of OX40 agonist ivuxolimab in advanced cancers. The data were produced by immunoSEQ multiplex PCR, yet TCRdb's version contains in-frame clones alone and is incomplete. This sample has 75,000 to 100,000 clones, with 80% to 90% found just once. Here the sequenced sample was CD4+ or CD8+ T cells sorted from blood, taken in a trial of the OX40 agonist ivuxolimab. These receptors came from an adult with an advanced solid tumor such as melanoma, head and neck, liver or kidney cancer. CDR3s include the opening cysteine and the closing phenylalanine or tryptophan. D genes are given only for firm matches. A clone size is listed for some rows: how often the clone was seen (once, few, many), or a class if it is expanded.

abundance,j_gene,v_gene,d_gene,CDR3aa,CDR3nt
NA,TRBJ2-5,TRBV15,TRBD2,CASSGSIVETQYF,TGTGCCTCTAGCGGGAGTATAGTAGAGACCCAGTACTTC
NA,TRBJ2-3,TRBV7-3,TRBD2,CASSSGGRVVDTQYF,TGTGCCAGCAGCTCGGGCGGGAGGGTCGTGGATACGCAGTATTTT
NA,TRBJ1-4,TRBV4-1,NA,CASSQDISPGLEKLFF,TGCGCCAGCAGCCAAGACATCAGTCCGGGGCTTGAAAAACTGTTTTTT
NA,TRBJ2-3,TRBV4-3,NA,CASSQAVGLGVPDTQYF,TGCGCCAGCAGCCAGGCGGTTGGGTTGGGGGTCCCAGATACGCAGTATTTT
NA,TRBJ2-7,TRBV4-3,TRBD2,CASSQEGGLAEPPYEQYF,TGCGCCAGCAGCCAAGAGGGGGGACTAGCGGAGCCTCCTTACGAGCAGTACTTC
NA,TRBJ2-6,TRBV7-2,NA,CASSSRGSGANVLTF,TGTGCCAGCAGCTCCAGGGGCTCTGGGGCCAACGTCCTGACTTTC
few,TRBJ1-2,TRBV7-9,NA,CASSLERGGYTF,TGTGCCAGCAGCTTAGAAAGGGGTGGCTACACCTTC
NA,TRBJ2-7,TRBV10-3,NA,CATDEGSEQYF,TGTGCCACCGACGAGGGGTCCGAGCAGTACTTC
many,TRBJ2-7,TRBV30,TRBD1,CACSGGWYEQYF,TGTGCCTGTTCAGGGGGTTGGTACGAGCAGTACTTC
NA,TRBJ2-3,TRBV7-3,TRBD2,CASSLSRLAGVGFSTDTQYF,TGTGCCAGCAGCTTAAGCCGGCTAGCGGGAGTAGGATTTAGCACAGATACGCAGTATTTT
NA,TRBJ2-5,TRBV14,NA,CASSFRGPQETQYF,TGTGCCAGCAGCTTCAGGGGTCCCCAAGAGACCCAGTACTTC
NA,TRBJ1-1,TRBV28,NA,CASSLGEDTEAFF,TGTGCCAGCAGTTTAGGGGAGGACACTGAAGCTTTCTTT
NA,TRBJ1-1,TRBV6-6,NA,CASSSTPMNTEAFF,TGTGCCAGCAGTTCAACACCAATGAACACTGAAGCTTTCTTT
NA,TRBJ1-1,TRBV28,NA,CASSSPRFF,TGTGCCAGCAGCTCCCCTCGCTTCTTT
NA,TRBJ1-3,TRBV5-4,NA,CASSLAGPHSGNTIYF,TGTGCCAGCAGCTTGGCCGGTCCCCACTCTGGAAACACCATATATTTT
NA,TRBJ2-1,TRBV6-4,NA,CASSVRGLTDNEQFF,TGTGCCAGCAGTGTTCGGGGTTTGACGGACAATGAGCAGTTCTTC
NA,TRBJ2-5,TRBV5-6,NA,CASSLLMRDSLYF,TGTGCCAGCAGCTTACTCATGCGGGACAGCCTATACTTC
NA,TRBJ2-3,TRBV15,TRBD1,CATSRRQGGGDTQYF,TGTGCCACCAGCAGACGACAGGGGGGCGGGGATACGCAGTATTTT
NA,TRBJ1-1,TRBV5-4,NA,CASSSGQTNTEAFF,TGTGCCAGCAGCTCAGGACAGACCAACACTGAAGCTTTCTTT
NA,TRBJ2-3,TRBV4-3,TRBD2,CANSQEGGGRTDTQYF,TGCGCCAACAGCCAGGAGGGCGGGGGGAGAACAGATACGCAGTATTTT
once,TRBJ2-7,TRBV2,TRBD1,CASSARDRSSYEQYF,TGTGCCAGCAGTGCTCGGGACAGGAGCTCCTACGAGCAGTACTTC
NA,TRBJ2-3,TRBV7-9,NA,CASSANSGMTDTQYF,TGTGCCAGCAGCGCCAATTCAGGGATGACAGATACGCAGTATTTT
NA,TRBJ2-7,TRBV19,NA,CASSPDGRQGTYEQYF,TGTGCCAGTAGTCCTGACGGTAGGCAGGGAACCTACGAGCAGTACTTC
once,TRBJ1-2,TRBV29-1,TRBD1,CSVDRTGNYGYTF,TGCAGCGTTGATAGGACAGGGAACTATGGCTACACCTTC
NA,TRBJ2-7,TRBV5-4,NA,CASSFLGRYEQYF,TGTGCCAGCAGCTTCCTGGGTCGGTACGAGCAGTACTTC
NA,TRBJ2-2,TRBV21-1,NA,CASIPLRRGLAGVTGELFF,TGTGCCAGCATCCCCCTACGTCGGGGACTAGCGGGGGTCACCGGGGAGCTGTTTTTT
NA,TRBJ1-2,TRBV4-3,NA,CASSLSAQPIYGYTF,TGCGCCAGCAGTCTTTCAGCACAGCCGATCTATGGCTACACCTTC
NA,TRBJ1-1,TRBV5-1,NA,CASSPSGDGVNTEAFF,TGCGCCAGCAGCCCCTCTGGGGACGGAGTGAACACTGAAGCTTTCTTT
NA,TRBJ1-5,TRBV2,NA,CASRERWGLGNQPQHF,TGTGCCAGCAGAGAAAGATGGGGATTAGGGAATCAGCCCCAGCATTTT
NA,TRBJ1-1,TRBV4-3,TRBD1,CASSQDLQGAGTEAFF,TGCGCCAGCAGCCAAGATCTCCAGGGGGCAGGCACTGAAGCTTTCTTT
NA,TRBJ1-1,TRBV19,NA,CASSIGWKGEGPAFF,TGTGCCAGTAGTATAGGGTGGAAGGGGGAGGGCCCAGCTTTCTTT